This TCR beta chain was captured in a study of OX40 agonist ivuxolimab in advanced cancers. Generated by immunoSEQ multiplex PCR, the TCRdb table keeps only in-frame clones and is missing some. The table lists under 65,000 clones, around nine tenths of them singletons. Germline V lookup: CDR1 MNHEY, CDR2 SVGAGI. The V end was cut by 8 bases, the J end by 7 bases, with 11 bases between. This CDR3 spans 11 amino acids. This clonotype originated in an adult with an advanced solid tumor such as melanoma, head and neck, liver or kidney cancer. The chain uses TRBV6-5 and TRBJ1-1, with a weak D call TRBD1 (6 bases). The sample here was CD4+ or CD8+ T cells sorted from blood, taken in a trial of the OX40 agonist ivuxolimab. The CDR3 sequence is CASSGHFEAFF. For the CDR3, the DNA is TGTGCCAGCTCGGGACACTTTGAAGCTTTCTTT.